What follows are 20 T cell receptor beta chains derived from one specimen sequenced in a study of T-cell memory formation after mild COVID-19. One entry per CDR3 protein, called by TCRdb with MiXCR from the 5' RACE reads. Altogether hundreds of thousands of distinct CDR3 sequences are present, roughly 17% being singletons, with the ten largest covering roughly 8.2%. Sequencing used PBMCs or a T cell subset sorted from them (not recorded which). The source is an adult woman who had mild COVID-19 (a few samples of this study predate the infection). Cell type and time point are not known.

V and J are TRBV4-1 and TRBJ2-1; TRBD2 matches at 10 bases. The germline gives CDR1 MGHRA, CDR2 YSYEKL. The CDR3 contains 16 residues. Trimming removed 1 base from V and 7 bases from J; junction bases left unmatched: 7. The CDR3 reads CASSQGGAGGPNEQFF. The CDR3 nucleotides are TGCGCCAGCAGCCAAGGCGGAGCGGGGGGGCCGAATGAGCAGTTCTTC.

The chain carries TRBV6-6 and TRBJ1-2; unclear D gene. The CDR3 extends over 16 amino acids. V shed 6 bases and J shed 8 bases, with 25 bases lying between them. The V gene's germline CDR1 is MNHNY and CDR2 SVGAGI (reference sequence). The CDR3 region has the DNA TGTGCCAGCAGCAACGGGATGAGTAGTCCCATTCACGGCTACACCTTC. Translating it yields CASSNGMSSPIHGYTF.

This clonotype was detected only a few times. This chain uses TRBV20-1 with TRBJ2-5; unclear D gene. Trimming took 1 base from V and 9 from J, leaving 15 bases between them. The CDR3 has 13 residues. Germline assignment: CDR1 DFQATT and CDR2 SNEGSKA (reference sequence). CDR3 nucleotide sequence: TGCAGTGCTAGAGGCCCCCAAAAGGTGGCCCAGTACTTC. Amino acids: CSARGPQKVAQYF.

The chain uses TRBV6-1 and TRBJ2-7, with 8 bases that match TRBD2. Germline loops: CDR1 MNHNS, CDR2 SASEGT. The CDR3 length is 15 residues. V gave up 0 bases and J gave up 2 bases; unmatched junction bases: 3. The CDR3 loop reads CASSEAAGAPYEQYF. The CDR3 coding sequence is TGTGCCAGCAGTGAAGCAGCGGGAGCCCCCTACGAGCAGTACTTC.

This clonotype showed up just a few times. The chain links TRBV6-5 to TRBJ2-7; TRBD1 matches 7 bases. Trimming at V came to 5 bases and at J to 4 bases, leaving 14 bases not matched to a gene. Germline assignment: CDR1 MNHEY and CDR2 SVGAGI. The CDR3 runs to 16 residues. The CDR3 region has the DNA TGTGCCAGCAGTCGTCGAGGGGGCGCACAGCCTTACGAGCAGTACTTC. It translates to CASSRRGGAQPYEQYF.

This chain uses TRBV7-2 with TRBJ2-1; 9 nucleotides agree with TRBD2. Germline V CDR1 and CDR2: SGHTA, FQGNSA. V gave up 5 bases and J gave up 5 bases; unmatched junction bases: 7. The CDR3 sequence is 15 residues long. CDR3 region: CASSPRLAANNEQFF. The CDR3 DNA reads TGTGCCAGCAGCCCTCGACTAGCGGCAAACAATGAGCAGTTCTTC.

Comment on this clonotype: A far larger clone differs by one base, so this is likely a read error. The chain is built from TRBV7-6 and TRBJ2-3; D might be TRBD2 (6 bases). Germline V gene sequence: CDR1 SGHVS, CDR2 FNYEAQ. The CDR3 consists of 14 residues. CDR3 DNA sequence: TGTGCCAGCAGCCTGGGGGGACCCACAGATACGAAGTATTTT. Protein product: CASSLGGPTDTKYF.

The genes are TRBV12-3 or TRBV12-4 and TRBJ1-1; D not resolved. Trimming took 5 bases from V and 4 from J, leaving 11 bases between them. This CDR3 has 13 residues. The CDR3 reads CASSIPPGTEAFF. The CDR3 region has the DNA TGTGCCAGCAGTATCCCCCCAGGCACTGAAGCTTTCTTT.

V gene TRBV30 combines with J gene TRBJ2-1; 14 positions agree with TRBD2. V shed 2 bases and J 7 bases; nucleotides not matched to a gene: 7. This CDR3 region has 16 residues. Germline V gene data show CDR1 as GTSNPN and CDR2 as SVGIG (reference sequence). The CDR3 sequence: CAWSPPGLAGVNEQFF. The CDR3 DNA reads TGTGCCTGGAGTCCCCCGGGACTAGCGGGAGTTAATGAGCAGTTCTTC.

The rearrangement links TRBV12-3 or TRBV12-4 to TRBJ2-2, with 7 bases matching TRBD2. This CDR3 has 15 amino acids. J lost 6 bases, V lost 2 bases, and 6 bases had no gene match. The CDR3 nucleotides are TGTGCCAGCAGTTTATACGCGGGAGCAGCCGGGGAGCTGTTTTTT. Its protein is CASSLYAGAAGELFF.

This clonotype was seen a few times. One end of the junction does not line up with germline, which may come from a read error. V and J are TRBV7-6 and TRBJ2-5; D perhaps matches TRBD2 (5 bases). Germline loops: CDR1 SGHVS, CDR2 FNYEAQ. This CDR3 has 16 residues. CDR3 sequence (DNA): TGTGCCAGCAGCTTGTCTGGGCTCACGGTTCAGGCGACTATTGGCTTC. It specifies CASSLSGLTVQATIGF.

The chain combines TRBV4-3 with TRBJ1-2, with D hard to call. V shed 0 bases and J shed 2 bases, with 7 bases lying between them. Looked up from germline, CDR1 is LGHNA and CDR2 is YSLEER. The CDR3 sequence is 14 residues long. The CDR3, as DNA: TGCGCCAGCAGCCAAGACGTTCGGAACTATGGCTACACCTTC. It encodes CASSQDVRNYGYTF.

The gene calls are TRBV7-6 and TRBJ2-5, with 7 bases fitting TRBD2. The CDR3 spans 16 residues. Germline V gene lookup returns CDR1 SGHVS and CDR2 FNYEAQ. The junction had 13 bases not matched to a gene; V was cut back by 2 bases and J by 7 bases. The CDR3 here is CASSLMPGDSGGTQYF. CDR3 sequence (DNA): TGTGCCAGCAGCTTAATGCCTGGCGATTCGGGAGGGACCCAGTACTTC.

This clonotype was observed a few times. CDR3 loop: CASSRSGPHRTQYF. For the CDR3, the DNA is TGTGCCAGCAGCCGTAGCGGGCCCCACCGGACCCAGTACTTC. The V call is TRBV12-3 or TRBV12-4, the J call TRBJ2-5; TRBD2 agrees at 7 bases. CDR3 length equals 14 residues. Germline trimming cut 6 bases from V and 7 bases from J; bases unmatched to any gene: 11.

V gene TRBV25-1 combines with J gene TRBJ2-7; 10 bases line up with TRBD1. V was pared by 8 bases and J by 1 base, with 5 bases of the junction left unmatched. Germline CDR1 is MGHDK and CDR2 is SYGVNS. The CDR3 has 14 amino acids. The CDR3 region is CASGRTGGSYEQYF. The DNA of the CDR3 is TGTGCCAGCGGGAGGACAGGGGGATCCTACGAGCAGTACTTC.

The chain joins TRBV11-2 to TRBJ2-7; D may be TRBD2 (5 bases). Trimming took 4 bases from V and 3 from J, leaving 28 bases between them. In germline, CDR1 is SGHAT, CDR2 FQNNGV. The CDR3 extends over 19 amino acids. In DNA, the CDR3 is TGTGCCAGCAGCTCCCTCTTCGGGGAATCCGAAGCCCGCTACTACGAGCAGTACTTC. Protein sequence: CASSSLFGESEARYYEQYF. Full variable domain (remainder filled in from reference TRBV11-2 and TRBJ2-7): EAGVAQSPRYKIIEKRQSVAFWCNPISGHATLYWYQQILGQGPKLLIQFQNNGVVDDSQLPKDRFSAERLKGVDSTLKIQPAKLEDSAVYLCASSSLFGESEARYYEQYFGPGTRLTVT.

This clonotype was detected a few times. The CDR3 region has the DNA TGTGCCAGCTCACCGAGGACGCAATCCTACGAGCAGTACTTC. Its protein product is CASSPRTQSYEQYF. V is TRBV18 and J is TRBJ2-7; D uncertain. Germline CDR1 and CDR2: KGHSH and LQKENI. The CDR3 covers 14 residues. Trimming removed 3 bases from V and 1 base from J, with 10 bases in between.

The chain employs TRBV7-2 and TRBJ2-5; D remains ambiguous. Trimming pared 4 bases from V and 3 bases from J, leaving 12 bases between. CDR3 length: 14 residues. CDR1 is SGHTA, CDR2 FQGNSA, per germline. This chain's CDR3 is CASSSNMGKETQYF. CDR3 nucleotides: TGTGCCAGCAGCTCCAATATGGGAAAAGAGACCCAGTACTTC.

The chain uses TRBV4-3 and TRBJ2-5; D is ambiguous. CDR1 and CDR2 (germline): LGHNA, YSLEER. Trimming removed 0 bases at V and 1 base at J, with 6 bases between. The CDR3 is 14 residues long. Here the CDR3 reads CASSQDATQETQYF. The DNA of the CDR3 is TGCGCCAGCAGCCAAGATGCGACCCAAGAGACCCAGTACTTC.

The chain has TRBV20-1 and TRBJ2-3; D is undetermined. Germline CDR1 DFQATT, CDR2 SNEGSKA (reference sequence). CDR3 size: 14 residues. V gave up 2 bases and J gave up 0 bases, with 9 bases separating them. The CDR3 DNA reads TGCAGTGCTAGATCGCGGCTTAGCACAGATACGCAGTATTTT. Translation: CSARSRLSTDTQYF.